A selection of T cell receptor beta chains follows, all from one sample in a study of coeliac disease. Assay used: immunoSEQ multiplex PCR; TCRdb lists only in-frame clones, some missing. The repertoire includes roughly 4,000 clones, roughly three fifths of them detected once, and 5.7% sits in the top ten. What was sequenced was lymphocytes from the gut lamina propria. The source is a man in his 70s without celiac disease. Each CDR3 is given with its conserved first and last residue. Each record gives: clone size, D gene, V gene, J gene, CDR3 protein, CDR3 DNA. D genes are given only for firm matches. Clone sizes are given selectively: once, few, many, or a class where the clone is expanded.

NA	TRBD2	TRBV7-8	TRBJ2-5	CASSLTLAGDQETQYF	TGTGCCAGCAGCTTAACCCTAGCGGGGGACCAAGAGACCCAGTACTTC
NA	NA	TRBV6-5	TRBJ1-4	CASSYSAGGSEKLFF	TGTGCCAGCAGTTACTCGGCGGGGGGCTCGGAAAAACTGTTTTTT
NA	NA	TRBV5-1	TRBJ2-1	CASSLTQNEQFF	TGCGCCAGCAGCTTGACCCAGAATGAGCAGTTCTTC
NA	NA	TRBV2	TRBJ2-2	CASRVLDTGELFF	TGTGCCAGCAGGGTGCTAGACACCGGGGAGCTGTTTTTT
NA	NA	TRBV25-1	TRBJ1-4	CASSEYRGATNEKLFF	TGTGCCAGCAGTGAATATCGCGGGGCAACTAATGAAAAACTGTTTTTT
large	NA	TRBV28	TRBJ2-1	CASSSSAGNEQFF	TGTGCCAGCAGTTCGAGCGCCGGCAATGAGCAGTTCTTC
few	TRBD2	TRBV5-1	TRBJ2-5	CASSRTSGQETQYF	TGCGCCAGCAGCAGGACTAGCGGGCAAGAGACCCAGTACTTC
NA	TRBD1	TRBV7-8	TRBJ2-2	CASTPGGNTGELFF	TGTGCCAGCACCCCAGGGGGCAACACCGGGGAGCTGTTTTTT
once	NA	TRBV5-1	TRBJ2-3	CASRPDSPDTQYF	TGCGCCAGCAGGCCCGACTCTCCGGATACGCAGTATTTT
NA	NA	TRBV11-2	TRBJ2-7	CASSPSIFSYEQYF	TGTGCCAGCAGCCCGTCTATTTTTTCCTACGAGCAGTACTTC
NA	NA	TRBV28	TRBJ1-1	CASSLQGRAEAFF	TGTGCCAGCAGTTTGCAGGGGAGAGCTGAAGCTTTCTTT
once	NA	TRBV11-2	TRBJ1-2	CASSLGGQYNYGYTF	TGTGCCAGCAGCTTAGGAGGACAGTATAACTATGGCTACACCTTC
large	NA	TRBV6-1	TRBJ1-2	CASSETIPGPGGTNYGYTF	TGTGCCAGCAGTGAAACGATACCGGGACCGGGGGGTACTAACTATGGCTACACCTTC
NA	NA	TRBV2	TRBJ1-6	CASRRGGAGSNSPLHF	TGTGCCAGCCGCCGGGGGGGCGCAGGTAGTAATTCACCCCTCCACTTT
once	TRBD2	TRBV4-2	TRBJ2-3	CASSPTLAGGAVDTQYF	TGTGCCAGCAGCCCCACATTAGCGGGGGGGGCGGTGGATACGCAGTATTTT
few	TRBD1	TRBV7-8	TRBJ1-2	CASSPRPGTGSGGYTF	TGTGCCAGCAGCCCCCGTCCCGGGACAGGGAGTGGCGGCTACACCTTC
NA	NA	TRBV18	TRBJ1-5	CASSRGLENQPQHF	TGTGCCAGCTCAAGGGGTTTGGAAAATCAGCCCCAGCATTTT
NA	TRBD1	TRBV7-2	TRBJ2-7	CASSFRVSSGGRYEQYF	TGTGCCAGCAGCTTTCGGGTTTCCTCAGGGGGACGGTACGAGCAGTACTTC
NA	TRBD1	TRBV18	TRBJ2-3	CASSPTDREIGDTQYF	TGTGCCAGCTCACCCACCGACAGGGAGATTGGAGATACGCAGTATTTT
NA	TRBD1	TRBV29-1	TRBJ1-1	CSVQGQMNTEAFF	TGCAGCGTACAGGGACAGATGAACACTGAAGCTTTCTTT
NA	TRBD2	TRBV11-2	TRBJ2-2	CASSRRRVAGANTGELFF	TGTGCCAGCAGCCGGCGTAGGGTAGCGGGGGCGAACACCGGGGAGCTGTTTTTT
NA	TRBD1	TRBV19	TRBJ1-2	CASSGGQDNYGYTF	TGTGCCAGTAGTGGGGGACAGGATAACTATGGCTACACCTTC
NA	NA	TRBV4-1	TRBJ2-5	CASSQGTKYETQYF	TGCGCCAGCAGCCAAGGGACTAAGTATGAGACCCAGTACTTC
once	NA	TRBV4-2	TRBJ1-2	CASSQEVGGPYGYTF	TGTGCCAGCAGCCAAGAGGTGGGGGGGCCGTATGGCTACACCTTC
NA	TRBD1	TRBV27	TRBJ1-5	CASSTGGFQPQHF	TGTGCCAGCAGCACAGGGGGCTTTCAGCCCCAGCATTTT
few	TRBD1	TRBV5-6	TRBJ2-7	CASSFMGEGAVGEQYF	TGTGCCAGCAGCTTTATGGGTGAGGGGGCAGTCGGCGAGCAGTACTTC
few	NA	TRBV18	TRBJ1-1	CASSLDSNTEAFF	TGTGCCAGCTCACTAGACAGTAACACTGAAGCTTTCTTT
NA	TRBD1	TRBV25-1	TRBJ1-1	CASLGQGKTEAFF	TGTGCCAGCTTGGGACAGGGTAAGACTGAAGCTTTCTTT
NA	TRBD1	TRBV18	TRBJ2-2	CASSPSGTGAVGELFF	TGTGCCAGCTCACCATCCGGGACAGGGGCGGTCGGGGAGCTGTTTTTT
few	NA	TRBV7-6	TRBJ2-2	CASSASRQNTGELFF	TGTGCCAGCAGCGCAAGCCGACAGAACACCGGGGAGCTGTTTTTT
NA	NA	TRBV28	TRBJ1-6	CASSTEGRGNSPLHF	TGTGCCAGCAGTACGGAGGGGCGGGGTAATTCACCCCTCCACTTT
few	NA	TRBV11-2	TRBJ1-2	CASSFSGRREGYTF	TGTGCCAGCAGCTTTTCAGGCCGGCGGGAGGGCTACACCTTC
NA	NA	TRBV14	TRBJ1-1	CASSSREDTEAFF	TGTGCCAGCAGCTCCAGGGAGGACACTGAAGCTTTCTTT
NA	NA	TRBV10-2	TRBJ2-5	CASSESREGDFQYF	TGCGCCAGCAGTGAGTCGAGAGAGGGAGATTTCCAGTACTTC
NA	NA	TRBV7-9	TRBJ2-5	CASSSKTGRETQYF	TGTGCCAGCAGCTCCAAGACAGGTCGAGAGACCCAGTACTTC
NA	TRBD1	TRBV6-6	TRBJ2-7	CASSYLGQGYGQYF	TGTGCCAGCAGTTACCTCGGACAGGGCTACGGGCAGTACTTC